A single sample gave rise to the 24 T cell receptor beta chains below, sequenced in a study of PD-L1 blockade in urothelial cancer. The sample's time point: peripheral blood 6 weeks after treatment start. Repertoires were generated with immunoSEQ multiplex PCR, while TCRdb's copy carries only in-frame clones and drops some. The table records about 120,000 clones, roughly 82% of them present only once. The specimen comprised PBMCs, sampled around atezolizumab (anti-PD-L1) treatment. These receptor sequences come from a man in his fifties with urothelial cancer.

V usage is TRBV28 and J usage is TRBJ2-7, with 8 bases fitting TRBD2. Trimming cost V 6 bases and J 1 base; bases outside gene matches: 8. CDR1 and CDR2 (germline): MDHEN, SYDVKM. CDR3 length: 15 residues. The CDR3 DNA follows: TGTGCCAGCAGATTAGCGGGAACCAGGTCCTACGAGCAGTACTTC. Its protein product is CASRLAGTRSYEQYF. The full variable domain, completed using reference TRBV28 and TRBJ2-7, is DVKVTQSSRYLVKRTGEKVFLECVQDMDHENMFWYRQDPGLGLRLIYFSYDVKMKEKGDIPEGYSVSREKKERFSLILESASTNQTSMYLCASRLAGTRSYEQYFGPGTRLTVT.

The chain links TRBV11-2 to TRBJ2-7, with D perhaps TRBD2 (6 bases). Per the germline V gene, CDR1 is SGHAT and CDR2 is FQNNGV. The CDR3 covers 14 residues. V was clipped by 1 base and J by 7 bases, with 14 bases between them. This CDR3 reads CASSLGGGVEEQYF. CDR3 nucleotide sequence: TGTGCCAGCAGCTTAGGCGGAGGGGTCGAGGAGCAGTACTTC.

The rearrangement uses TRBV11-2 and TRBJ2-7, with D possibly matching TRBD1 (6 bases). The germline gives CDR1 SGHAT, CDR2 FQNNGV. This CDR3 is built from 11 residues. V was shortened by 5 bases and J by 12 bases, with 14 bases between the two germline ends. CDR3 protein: CASSPDSRAYF. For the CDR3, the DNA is TGTGCCAGCAGCCCGGACAGTAGGGCGTACTTC.

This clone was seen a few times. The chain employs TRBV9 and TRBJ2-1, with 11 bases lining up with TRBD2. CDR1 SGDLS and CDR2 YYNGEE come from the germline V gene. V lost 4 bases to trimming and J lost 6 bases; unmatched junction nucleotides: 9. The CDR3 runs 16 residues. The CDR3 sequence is CASSHPLAGVTNEQFF. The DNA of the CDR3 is TGTGCCAGCAGCCACCCACTAGCGGGAGTAACCAATGAGCAGTTCTTC.

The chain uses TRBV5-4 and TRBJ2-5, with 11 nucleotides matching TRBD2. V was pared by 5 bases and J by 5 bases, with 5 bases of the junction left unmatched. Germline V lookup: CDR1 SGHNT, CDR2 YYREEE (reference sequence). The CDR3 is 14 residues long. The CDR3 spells CASRMTSGAETQYF. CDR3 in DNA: TGTGCCAGCAGGATGACTAGCGGGGCGGAGACCCAGTACTTC.

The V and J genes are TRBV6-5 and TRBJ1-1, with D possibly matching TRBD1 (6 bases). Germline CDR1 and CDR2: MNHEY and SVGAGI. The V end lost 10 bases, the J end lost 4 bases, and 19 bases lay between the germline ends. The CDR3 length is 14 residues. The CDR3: CAIKKSGGLTEAFF. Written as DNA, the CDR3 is TGTGCCATCAAGAAATCGGGGGGGCTCACTGAAGCTTTCTTT.

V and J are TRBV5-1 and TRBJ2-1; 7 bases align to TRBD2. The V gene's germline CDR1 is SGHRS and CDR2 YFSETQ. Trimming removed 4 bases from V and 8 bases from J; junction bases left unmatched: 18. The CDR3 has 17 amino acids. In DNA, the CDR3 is TGCGCCAGCAGCGGAGGACTAGAGACCCGAAAGTCGGATGAGCAGTTCTTC. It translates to CASSGGLETRKSDEQFF.

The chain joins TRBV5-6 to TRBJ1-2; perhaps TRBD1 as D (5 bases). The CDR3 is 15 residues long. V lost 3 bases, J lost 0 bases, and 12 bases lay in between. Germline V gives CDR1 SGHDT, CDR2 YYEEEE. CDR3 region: CASSSGPKSNYGYTF. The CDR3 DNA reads TGTGCCAGCAGCTCAGGGCCCAAATCTAACTATGGCTACACCTTC.

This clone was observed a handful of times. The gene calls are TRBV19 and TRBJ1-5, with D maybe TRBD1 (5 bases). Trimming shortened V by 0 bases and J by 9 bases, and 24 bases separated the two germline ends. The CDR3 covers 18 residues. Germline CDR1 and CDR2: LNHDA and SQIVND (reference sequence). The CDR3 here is CASSIDLSTAFSLGPQHF. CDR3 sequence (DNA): TGTGCCAGTAGTATAGATCTATCGACAGCCTTCAGCCTTGGGCCCCAGCATTTT.

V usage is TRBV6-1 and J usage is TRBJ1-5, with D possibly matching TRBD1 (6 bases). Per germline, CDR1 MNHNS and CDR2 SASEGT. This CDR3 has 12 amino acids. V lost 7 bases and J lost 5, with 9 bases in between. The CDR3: CASKTGYQPQHF. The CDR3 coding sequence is TGTGCCAGCAAGACAGGTTATCAGCCCCAGCATTTT.

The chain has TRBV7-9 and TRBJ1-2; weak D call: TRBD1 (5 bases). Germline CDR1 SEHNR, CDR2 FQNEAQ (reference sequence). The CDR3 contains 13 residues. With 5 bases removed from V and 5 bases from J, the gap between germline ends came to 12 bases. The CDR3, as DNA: TGTGCCAGCAGCCCGACAGAAGATTATGGCTACACCTTC. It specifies CASSPTEDYGYTF.

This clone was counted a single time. This CDR3 is CASSPPTGIDEQYF. The CDR3 DNA reads TGTGCCAGCTCACCACCGACAGGGATCGACGAGCAGTACTTC. The chain joins TRBV18 to TRBJ2-7, with TRBD1 matching over 7 bases. The CDR3 is made up of 14 amino acids. From germline, CDR1 is KGHSH and CDR2 LQKENI. V lost 0 bases, J lost 5 bases, and 4 bases stayed unmatched.

CDR3: CSVTHTGTGVTGELFF. The CDR3 region has the DNA TGCAGCGTCACGCATACCGGGACAGGGGTAACCGGGGAGCTGTTTTTT. This chain uses TRBV29-1 with TRBJ2-2; 10 bases map to TRBD1. V was clipped by 6 bases and J by 5 bases; unmatched bases: 12. The CDR3 has 16 amino acids. Germline V lookup: CDR1 SQVTM, CDR2 ANQGSEA.

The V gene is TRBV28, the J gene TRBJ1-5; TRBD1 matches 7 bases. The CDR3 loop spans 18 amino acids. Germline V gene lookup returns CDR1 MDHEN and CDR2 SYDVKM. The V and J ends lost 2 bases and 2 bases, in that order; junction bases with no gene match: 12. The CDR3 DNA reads TGTGCCAGCAGTTTACTTGCAGGGGGTGGTTGGGGCAATCAGCCCCAGCATTTT. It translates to CASSLLAGGGWGNQPQHF.

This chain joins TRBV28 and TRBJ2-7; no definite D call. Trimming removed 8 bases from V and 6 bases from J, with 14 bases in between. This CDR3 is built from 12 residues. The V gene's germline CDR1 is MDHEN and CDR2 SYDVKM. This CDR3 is CASLARLSEQYF. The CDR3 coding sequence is TGTGCCAGCCTCGCCAGACTGTCCGAGCAGTACTTC.

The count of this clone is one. The chain's CDR3 is CASYGLAGVRYYEQYF. The CDR3 nucleotides read TGTGCCAGCTATGGACTAGCGGGTGTCAGATATTACGAGCAGTACTTC. The rearrangement links TRBV14 to TRBJ2-7; 11 nucleotides match TRBD2. After removal of 8 bases from V and 4 bases from J, the junction contained 13 bases not matched to a gene. CDR3 size: 16 residues. The germline gives CDR1 SGHDN, CDR2 FVKESK.

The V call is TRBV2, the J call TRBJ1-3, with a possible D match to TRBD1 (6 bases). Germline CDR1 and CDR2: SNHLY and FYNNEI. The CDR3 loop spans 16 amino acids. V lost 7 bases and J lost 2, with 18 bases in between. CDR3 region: CASTPGQGHPGNTIYF. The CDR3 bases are TGTGCCAGCACCCCAGGCCAGGGGCACCCTGGAAACACCATATATTTT. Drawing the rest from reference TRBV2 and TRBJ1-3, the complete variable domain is EPEVTQTPSHQVTQMGQEVILRCVPISNHLYFYWYRQILGQKVEFLVSFYNNEISEKSEIFDDQFSVERPDGSNFTLKIRSTKLEDSAMYFCASTPGQGHPGNTIYFGEGSWLTVV.

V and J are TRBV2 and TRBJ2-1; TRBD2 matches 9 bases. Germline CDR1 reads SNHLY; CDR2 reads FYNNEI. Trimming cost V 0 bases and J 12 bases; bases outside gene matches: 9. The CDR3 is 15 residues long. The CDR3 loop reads CASSEARTVAGAQFF. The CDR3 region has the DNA TGTGCCAGCAGTGAAGCTAGGACCGTAGCGGGAGCGCAGTTCTTC.

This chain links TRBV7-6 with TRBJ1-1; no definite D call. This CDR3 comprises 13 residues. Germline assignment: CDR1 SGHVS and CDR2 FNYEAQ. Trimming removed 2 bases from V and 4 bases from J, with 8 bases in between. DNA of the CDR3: TGTGCCAGCAGCTTACAAACGGGCACTGAAGCTTTCTTT. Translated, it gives CASSLQTGTEAFF.

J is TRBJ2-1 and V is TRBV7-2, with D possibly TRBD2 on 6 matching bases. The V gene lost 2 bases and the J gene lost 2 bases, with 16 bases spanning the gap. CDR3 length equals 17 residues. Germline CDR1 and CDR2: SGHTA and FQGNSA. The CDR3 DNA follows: TGTGCCAGCAGCTTAAAGTGGGGAGGCGGGCCCTACAATGAGCAGTTCTTC. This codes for CASSLKWGGGPYNEQFF.

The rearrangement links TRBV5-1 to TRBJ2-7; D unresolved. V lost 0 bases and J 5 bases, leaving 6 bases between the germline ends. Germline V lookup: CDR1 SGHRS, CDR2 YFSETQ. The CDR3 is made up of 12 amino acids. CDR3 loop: CASSLVADEQYF. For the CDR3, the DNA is TGCGCCAGCAGCTTGGTGGCAGACGAGCAGTACTTC.

CDR3 sequence (DNA): TGTGCCAGCAGCCCCGGTGGGGGGGGGCTCAGCTCCTACGAGCAGTACTTC. The encoded protein is CASSPGGGGLSSYEQYF. The chain combines TRBV7-3 with TRBJ2-7, with D perhaps TRBD2 (7 bases). The ends were cut back, 5 bases at V and 0 bases at J, with 20 bases in the middle. Germline assignment: CDR1 SGHTA and CDR2 FQGTGA. The CDR3 has 17 residues.

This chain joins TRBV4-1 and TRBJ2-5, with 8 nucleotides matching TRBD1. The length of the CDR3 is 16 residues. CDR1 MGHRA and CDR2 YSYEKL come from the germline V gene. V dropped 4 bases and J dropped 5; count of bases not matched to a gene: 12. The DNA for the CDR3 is TGCGCCAGCAGCCCCCGCGGGACAGGTGTTCCCGAGACCCAGTACTTC. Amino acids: CASSPRGTGVPETQYF.

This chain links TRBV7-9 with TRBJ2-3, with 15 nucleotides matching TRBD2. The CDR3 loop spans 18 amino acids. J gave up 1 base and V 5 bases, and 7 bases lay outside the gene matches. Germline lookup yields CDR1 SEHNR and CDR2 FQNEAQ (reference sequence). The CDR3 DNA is TGTGCCAGCAGCCGCCCGGGACTAGCGGGAGGAGGCACAGATACGCAGTATTTT. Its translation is CASSRPGLAGGGTDTQYF.